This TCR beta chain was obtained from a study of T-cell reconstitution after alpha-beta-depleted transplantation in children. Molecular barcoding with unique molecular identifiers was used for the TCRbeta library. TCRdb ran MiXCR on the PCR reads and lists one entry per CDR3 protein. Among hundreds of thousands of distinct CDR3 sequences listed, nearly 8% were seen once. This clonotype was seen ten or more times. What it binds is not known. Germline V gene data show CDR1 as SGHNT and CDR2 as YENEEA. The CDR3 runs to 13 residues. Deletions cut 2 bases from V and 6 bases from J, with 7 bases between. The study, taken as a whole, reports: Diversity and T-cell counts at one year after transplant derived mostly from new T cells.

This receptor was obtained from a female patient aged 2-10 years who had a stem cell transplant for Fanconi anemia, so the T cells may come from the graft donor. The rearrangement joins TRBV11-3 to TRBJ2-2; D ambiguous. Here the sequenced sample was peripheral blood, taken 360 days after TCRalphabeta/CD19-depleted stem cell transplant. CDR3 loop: CASSLNGPGELFF. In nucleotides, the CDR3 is TGTGCCAGCAGCTTAAACGGGCCCGGGGAGCTGTTTTTT.